This TCR beta chain was found in a study of blood T cell repertoires in COVID-19. V gave up 4 bases and J gave up 2 bases; unmatched junction bases: 7. Germline assignment: CDR1 SGHTA and CDR2 FQGTGA. This CDR3 spans 16 amino acids. Original data processing: By means of reference gene primer amplification, nucleated cell counts were estimated. TCRdb's copy holds only in-frame clones and misses some; the assay was immunoSEQ multiplex PCR. The V and J calls and clone size come from that table; D and trimming were worked out from the DNA. Counted here are about 140,000 clones, 75% to 85% occurring once; the ten biggest clones make up 2.5% to 3%.

The specimen sequenced was peripheral blood. The chain couples TRBV7-3 to TRBJ2-1, with 8 bases matching TRBD2. This receptor was identified in a man over 45 with acute or convalescent COVID-19. Here the CDR3 reads CASSSPAGATYNEQFF. As DNA, the CDR3 is TGTGCCAGCAGCTCCCCAGCGGGGGCGACCTACAATGAGCAGTTCTTC.